This record concerns one T cell receptor beta chain sequence. Its antigen is as yet unknown. This sample was taken from a study of T cell responses to AZD1222 COVID-19 vaccine. Whole-study results and caveats: Repertoires were obtained solely post-peak T cell response. Spike-specific TCR breadth and depth both grew after two AZD1222 doses. As reported, nearly half of all spike-specific TCRs target variant regions that are unmutated. White British people made up most donors, females outnumbered males, and clonal diversity was possibly underestimated.

TCRdb's copy holds only in-frame clones and misses some; the assay was immunoSEQ multiplex PCR. Of 150,000 or so clones in the sample, over 80% were seen once. CDR1 and CDR2 from the germline V gene are GTSNPN and SVGIG (reference sequence). Unmatched junction bases numbered 6, after V lost 2 bases and J lost 6 bases. The CDR3 sequence is 14 residues long. The clonotype comes from an adult who received the AZD1222 COVID-19 vaccine. The genes are TRBV30 and TRBJ1-5; 8 bases fit TRBD1. This material consisted of peripheral blood, taken 28 days after the second AZD1222 dose. CDR3 protein: CAWSQRQGLQPQHF. CDR3 nucleotides: TGTGCCTGGAGTCAACGACAGGGGCTTCAGCCCCAGCATTTT.